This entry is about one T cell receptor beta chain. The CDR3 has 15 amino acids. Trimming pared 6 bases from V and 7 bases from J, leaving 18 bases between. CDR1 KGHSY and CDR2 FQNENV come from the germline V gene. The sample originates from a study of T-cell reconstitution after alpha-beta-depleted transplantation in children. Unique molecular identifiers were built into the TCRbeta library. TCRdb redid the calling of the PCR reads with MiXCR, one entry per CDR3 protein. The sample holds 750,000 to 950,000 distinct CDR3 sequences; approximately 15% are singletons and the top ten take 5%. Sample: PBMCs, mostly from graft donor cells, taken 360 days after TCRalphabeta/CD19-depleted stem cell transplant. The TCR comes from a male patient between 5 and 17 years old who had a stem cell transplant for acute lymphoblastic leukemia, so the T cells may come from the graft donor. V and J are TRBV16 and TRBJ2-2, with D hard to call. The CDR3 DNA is TGTGCCAGCAGACTTGCGACCGCTCTGGGCGGGGAGCTGTTTTTT. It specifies CASRLATALGGELFF.